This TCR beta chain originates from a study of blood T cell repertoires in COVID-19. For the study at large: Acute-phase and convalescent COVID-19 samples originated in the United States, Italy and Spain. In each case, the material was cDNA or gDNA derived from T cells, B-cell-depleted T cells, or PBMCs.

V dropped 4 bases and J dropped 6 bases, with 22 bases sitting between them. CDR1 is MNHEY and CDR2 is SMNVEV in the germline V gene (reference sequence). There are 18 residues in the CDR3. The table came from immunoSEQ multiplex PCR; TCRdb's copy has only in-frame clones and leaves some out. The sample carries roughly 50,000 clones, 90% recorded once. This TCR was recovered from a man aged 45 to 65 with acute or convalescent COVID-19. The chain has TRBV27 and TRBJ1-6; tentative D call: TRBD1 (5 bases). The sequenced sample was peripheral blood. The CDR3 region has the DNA TGTGCCAGCAGTTCCTTATGGGACTTTCAGGGCCGTAATTCACCCCTCCACTTT. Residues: CASSSLWDFQGRNSPLHF.